These 12 T cell receptor beta chains originate from one sample sequenced in a study of OX40 agonist ivuxolimab in advanced cancers. TCRdb keeps only in-frame clones here, not all; method: immunoSEQ multiplex PCR. In the table there are some 65,000 clones, around 87% of which are singletons. Sequencing was performed on CD4+ or CD8+ T cells sorted from blood, taken in a trial of the OX40 agonist ivuxolimab. The receptors were gathered from an adult with an advanced solid tumor such as melanoma, head and neck, liver or kidney cancer.

The chain couples TRBV4-3 to TRBJ2-2, with 15 bases matching TRBD2. CDR1 and CDR2 from the germline V gene are LGHNA and YSLEER. This CDR3 comprises 16 residues. Trimming cost V 4 bases and J 6 bases; bases outside gene matches: 3. The CDR3 DNA reads TGCGCCAGCAGCCGGACTAGCGGGGGGGCCCCCGGGGAGCTGTTTTTT. It codes for CASSRTSGGAPGELFF.

The gene calls are TRBV7-2 and TRBJ1-6; no reliable D call. V was trimmed by 5 bases and J by 8 bases, leaving 7 bases between them. This CDR3 contains 12 residues. CDR1 and CDR2 (germline): SGHTA, FQGNSA. As DNA, the CDR3 is TGTGCCAGCAGCCGGAGGGATTCACCCCTCCACTTT. Protein product: CASSRRDSPLHF.

The rearrangement uses TRBV4-1 and TRBJ2-1; no clear D. CDR3 length equals 15 residues. The germline V and J ends were trimmed by 1 base and 4 bases, with 11 bases remaining between them. Looked up from germline, CDR1 is MGHRA and CDR2 is YSYEKL. CDR3 sequence reads: CASSQGAALYNEQFF. CDR3 in DNA: TGCGCCAGCAGCCAAGGGGCGGCCCTTTACAATGAGCAGTTCTTC.

The chain joins TRBV7-9 to TRBJ1-5; D is perhaps TRBD1 (6 bases). The CDR3 has 15 amino acids. Per the germline V gene, CDR1 is SEHNR and CDR2 is FQNEAQ (reference sequence). V dropped 7 bases and J dropped 0 bases, with 13 bases sitting between them. The CDR3 DNA sequence: TGTGCCAGCACCTCGACAGGACTTAGCAATCAGCCCCAGCATTTT. This translates into CASTSTGLSNQPQHF.

The J gene is TRBJ2-1, the V gene TRBV30, with D perhaps given as TRBD1 or TRBD2 (5 bases each). The germline gives CDR1 GTSNPN, CDR2 SVGIG (reference sequence). V lost 2 bases and J lost 2, with 7 bases in between. This CDR3 comprises 13 residues. The DNA for the CDR3 is TGTGCCTGGAGTCCGGGACCCTACAATGAGCAGTTCTTC. Translating gives CAWSPGPYNEQFF.

The V and J genes are TRBV5-8 and TRBJ1-5, with 9 bases that match TRBD1. CDR3 length equals 14 residues. Germline-derived CDR1 and CDR2 are SGHTS and YDEGEE. V lost 5 bases and J lost 6; bases outside the gene matches: 6. DNA for the CDR3: TGTGCCAGCAGTCGTCGGGACAGGGCTCAGCCCCAGCATTTT. This codes for CASSRRDRAQPQHF.

The chain is built from TRBV19 and TRBJ1-1; no clear D gene. CDR1 and CDR2 from the germline V gene are LNHDA and SQIVND (reference sequence). The CDR3 spans 15 residues. Trimming left V 6 bases short and J 2 bases short, with 16 bases between. CDR3 in amino acids: CASRVGLPQNTEAFF. The CDR3 DNA reads as TGTGCCAGTAGGGTAGGACTGCCCCAAAACACTGAAGCTTTCTTT.

The rearrangement joins TRBV11-2 to TRBJ1-1; no clear D. The germline gives CDR1 SGHAT, CDR2 FQNNGV. This CDR3 comprises 12 residues. Trimming cost V 5 bases and J 1 base, with 5 bases left between them. CDR3 nucleotides: TGTGCCAGCAGCCCGCAGAACACTGAAGCTTTCTTT. It yields the protein CASSPQNTEAFF.

A single count supports this clone. This chain links TRBV7-9 with TRBJ1-4, with TRBD1 matching over 7 bases. The V gene end was trimmed by 5 bases and the J gene end by 8 bases; junction bases not matched to a gene: 11. CDR1 and CDR2 from the germline V gene are SEHNR and FQNEAQ (reference sequence). This CDR3 region has 15 residues. CDR3: CASSGPTGLREKLFF. CDR3 coding DNA: TGTGCCAGCAGCGGACCGACAGGGCTTAGGGAAAAACTGTTTTTT.

The chain recombines TRBV5-8 with TRBJ1-6; 9 nucleotides align to TRBD1. The J segment lost 3 bases and the V segment lost 6 bases, leaving 7 bases of the junction unmatched. CDR3 size: 16 residues. Germline CDR1 reads SGHTS; CDR2 reads YDEGEE. The CDR3 region is CASIGDRELYNSPLHF. The CDR3 DNA reads TGTGCCAGCATCGGGGACAGGGAACTCTATAATTCACCCCTCCACTTT. The complete variable domain, with remaining parts taken from reference TRBV5-8 and TRBJ1-6, reads EAGVTQSPTHLIKTRGQQATLRCSPISGHTSVYWYQQALGLGLQFLLWYDEGEERNRGNFPPRFSGRQFPNYSSELNVNALELEDSALYLCASIGDRELYNSPLHFGNGTRLTVT.

This chain joins TRBV4-3 and TRBJ2-7, with 9 nucleotides matching TRBD1. CDR3 length equals 15 residues. Germline V CDR1 and CDR2: LGHNA, YSLEER. With 3 bases clipped from V and 7 bases from J, the junction kept 10 bases outside the gene matches. CDR3 sequence reads: CASSQSGTGSGEQYF. CDR3 coding DNA: TGCGCCAGCAGCCAGAGCGGGACAGGGTCGGGAGAGCAGTACTTC.

The V gene is TRBV11-3, the J gene TRBJ2-3; weak D call: TRBD1 (6 bases). CDR1 SGHNT and CDR2 YENEEA come from the germline V gene. The CDR3 contains 17 residues. Trimming pared 1 base from V and 4 bases from J, leaving 18 bases between. The CDR3 sequence: CASSLGRGWTESDTQYF. CDR3 bases: TGTGCCAGCAGCTTAGGTCGGGGTTGGACAGAATCAGATACGCAGTATTTT.